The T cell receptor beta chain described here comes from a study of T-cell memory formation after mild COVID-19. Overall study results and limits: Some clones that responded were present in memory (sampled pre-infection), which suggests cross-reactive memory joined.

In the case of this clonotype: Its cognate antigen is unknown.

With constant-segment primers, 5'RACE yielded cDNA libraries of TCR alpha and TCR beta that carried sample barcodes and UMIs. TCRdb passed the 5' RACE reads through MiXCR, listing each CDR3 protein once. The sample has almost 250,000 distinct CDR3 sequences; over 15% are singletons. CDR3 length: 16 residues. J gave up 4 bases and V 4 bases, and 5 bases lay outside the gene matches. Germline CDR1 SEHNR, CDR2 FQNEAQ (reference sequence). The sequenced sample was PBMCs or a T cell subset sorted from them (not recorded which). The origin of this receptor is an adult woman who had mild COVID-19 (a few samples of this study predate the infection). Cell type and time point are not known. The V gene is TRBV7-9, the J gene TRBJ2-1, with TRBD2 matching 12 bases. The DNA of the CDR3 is TGTGCCAGCAGCTCTTCTAGCGGGAGGGTTTACAATGAGCAGTTCTTC. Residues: CASSSSSGRVYNEQFF.